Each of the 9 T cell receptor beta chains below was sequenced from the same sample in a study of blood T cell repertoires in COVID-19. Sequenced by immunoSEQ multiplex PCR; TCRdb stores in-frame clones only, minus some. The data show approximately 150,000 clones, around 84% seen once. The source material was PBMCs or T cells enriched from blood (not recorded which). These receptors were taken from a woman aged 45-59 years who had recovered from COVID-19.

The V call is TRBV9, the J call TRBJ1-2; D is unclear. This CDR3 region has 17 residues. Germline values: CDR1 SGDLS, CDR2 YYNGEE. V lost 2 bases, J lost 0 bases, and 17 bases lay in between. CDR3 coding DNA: TGTGCCAGCAGCGTTAAAGGGAGCCCTACCTCTAACTATGGCTACACCTTC. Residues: CASSVKGSPTSNYGYTF. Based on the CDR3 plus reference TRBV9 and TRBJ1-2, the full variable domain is DSGVTQTPKHLITATGQRVTLRCSPRSGDLSVYWYQQSLDQGLQFLIQYYNGEERAKGNILERFSAQQFPDLHSELNLSSLELGDSALYFCASSVKGSPTSNYGYTFGSGTRLTVV.

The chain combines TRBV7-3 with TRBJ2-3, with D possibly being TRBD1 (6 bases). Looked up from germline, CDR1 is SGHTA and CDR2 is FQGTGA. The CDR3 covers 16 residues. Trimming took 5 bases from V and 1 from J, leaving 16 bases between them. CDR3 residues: CASSPGVAGGTDTQYF. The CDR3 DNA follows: TGTGCCAGCAGCCCAGGGGTGGCAGGAGGCACAGATACGCAGTATTTT.

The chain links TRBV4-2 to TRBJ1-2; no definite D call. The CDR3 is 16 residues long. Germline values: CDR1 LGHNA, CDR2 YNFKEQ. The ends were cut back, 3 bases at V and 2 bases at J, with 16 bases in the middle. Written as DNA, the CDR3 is TGTGCCAGCAGCCAGGAAACCCCAGGAGGGAACTATGGCTACACCTTC. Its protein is CASSQETPGGNYGYTF.

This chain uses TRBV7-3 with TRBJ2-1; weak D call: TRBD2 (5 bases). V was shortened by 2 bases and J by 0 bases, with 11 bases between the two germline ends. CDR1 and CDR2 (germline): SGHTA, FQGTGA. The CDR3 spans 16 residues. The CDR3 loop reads CASSLEGPSSYNEQFF. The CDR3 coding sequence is TGTGCCAGCAGCTTAGAGGGTCCCTCCTCCTACAATGAGCAGTTCTTC. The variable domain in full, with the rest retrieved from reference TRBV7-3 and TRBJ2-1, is GAGVSQTPSNKVTEKGKYVELRCDPISGHTALYWYRQSLGQGPEFLIYFQGTGAADDSGLPNDRFFAVRPEGSVSTLKIQRTERGDSAVYLCASSLEGPSSYNEQFFGPGTRLTVL.

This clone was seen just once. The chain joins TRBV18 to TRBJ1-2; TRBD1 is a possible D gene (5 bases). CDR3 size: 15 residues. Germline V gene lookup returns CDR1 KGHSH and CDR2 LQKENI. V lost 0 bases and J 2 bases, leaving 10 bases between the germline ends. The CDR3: CASSPPVDRNYGYTF. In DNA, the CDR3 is TGTGCCAGCTCACCACCGGTTGACAGAAACTATGGCTACACCTTC.

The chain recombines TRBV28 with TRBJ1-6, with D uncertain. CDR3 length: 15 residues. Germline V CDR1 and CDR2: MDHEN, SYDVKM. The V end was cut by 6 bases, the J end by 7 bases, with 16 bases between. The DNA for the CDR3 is TGTGCCAGCAGGCGTGTGGACGGGAGAAATTCACCCCTCCACTTT. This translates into CASRRVDGRNSPLHF.

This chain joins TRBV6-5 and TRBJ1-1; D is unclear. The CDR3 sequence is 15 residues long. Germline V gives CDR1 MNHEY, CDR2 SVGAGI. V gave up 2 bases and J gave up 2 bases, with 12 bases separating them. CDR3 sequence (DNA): TGTGCCAGCAGTTACGGAGTACTGAGAAACACTGAAGCTTTCTTT. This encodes CASSYGVLRNTEAFF.

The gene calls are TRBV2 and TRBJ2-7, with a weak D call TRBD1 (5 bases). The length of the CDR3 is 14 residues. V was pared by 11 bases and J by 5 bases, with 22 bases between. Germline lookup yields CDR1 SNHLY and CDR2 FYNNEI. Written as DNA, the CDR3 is TGTGCCGGCACGCCCCGCAGGGTGAGCGACGAGCAGTACTTC. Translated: CAGTPRRVSDEQYF.

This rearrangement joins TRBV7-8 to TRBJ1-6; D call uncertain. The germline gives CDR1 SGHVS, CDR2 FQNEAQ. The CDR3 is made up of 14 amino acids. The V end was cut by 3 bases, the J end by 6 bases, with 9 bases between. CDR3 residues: CASSLDSFNSPLHF. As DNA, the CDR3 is TGTGCCAGCAGCTTGGACTCATTTAATTCACCCCTCCACTTT.